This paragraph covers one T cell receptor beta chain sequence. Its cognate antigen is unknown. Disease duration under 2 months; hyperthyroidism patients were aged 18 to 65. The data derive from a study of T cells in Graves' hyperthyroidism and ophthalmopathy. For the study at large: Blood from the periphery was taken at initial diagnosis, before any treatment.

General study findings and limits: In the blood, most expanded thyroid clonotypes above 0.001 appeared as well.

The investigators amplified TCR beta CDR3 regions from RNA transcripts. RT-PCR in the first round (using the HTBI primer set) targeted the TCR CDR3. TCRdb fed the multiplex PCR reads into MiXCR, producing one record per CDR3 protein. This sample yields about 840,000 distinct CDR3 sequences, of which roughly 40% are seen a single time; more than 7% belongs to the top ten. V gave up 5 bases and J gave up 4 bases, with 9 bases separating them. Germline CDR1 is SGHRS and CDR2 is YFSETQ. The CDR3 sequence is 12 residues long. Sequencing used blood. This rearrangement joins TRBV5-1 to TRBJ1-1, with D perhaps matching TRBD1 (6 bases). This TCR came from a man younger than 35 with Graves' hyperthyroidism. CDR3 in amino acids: CASRSDSTEAFF. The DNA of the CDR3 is TGCGCCAGCAGATCGGACAGCACTGAAGCTTTCTTT.